This T cell receptor beta chain was found in a study of spatial heterogeneity in lung cancer. As for the study in general: A unique TCR and UMI combination showed up more than ten times in raw reads, on average.

Individual TCR cDNA molecules each bore their own unique molecular identifier. TCRdb itself ran the 5' RACE reads through MiXCR, one entry per CDR3 protein. The sample includes about 92,000 distinct CDR3 sequences, around 12% seen only once; the top ten take roughly two fifths. The time point is: sample taken at primary tumor resection. TCRs were sequenced from unsorted whole RNA of tumor, nontumor lung or PBMC. The CDR3 runs to 15 residues. The germline CDR1 and CDR2 sequences are SGHNT and YYREEE (reference sequence). Trimming removed 4 bases at V and 2 bases at J, with 16 bases between. The source of this sequence is a male donor with early-stage non-small cell lung cancer. V usage is TRBV5-4 and J usage is TRBJ2-7; the D is unclear. The source material was PBMCs, sampled at surgery. CDR3 coding DNA: TGTGCCAGCAGCGCCGCTAAAGACGGTCCCTACGAGCAGTACTTC. It translates to CASSAAKDGPYEQYF.